These T cell receptor beta chains were read from a single sample in a study of vaccination and CD4 T cells after COVID-19. Each CDR3 protein gets one entry after TCRdb re-called the PCR reads with MiXCR. The top ten clones hold 7.8% of a sample with about 24,000 distinct CDR3 sequences, around three fifths of them seen once. The antigens for these receptors are not known. The sequenced sample was CD4+ T cells from blood, cultured in vitro. Receptor source: a human donor who had recovered from COVID-19. Each CDR3 is given with its conserved first and last residue. The D gene is left open where the match is weak. Not all rows give a size; the values are once, few, many and, for expanded clones, a class.

v_gene: TRBV6-1; d_gene: -; abundance: few; j_gene: TRBJ2-7; CDR3nt: TGTGCCAGCAGACCCCAGGTTAGCTCCTACGAGCAGTACTTC; CDR3aa: CASRPQVSSYEQYF
v_gene: TRBV20-1; d_gene: -; abundance: few; j_gene: TRBJ1-2; CDR3nt: TGCAGTGCTAGATCAACAGGGAGCGGGGGCTACACCTTC; CDR3aa: CSARSTGSGGYTF
v_gene: TRBV11-3; d_gene: -; abundance: -; j_gene: TRBJ2-5; CDR3nt: TGTGCCAGCAGCTTCAGTCATACGGGGGGCGAAGAGACCCAGTACTTC; CDR3aa: CASSFSHTGGEETQYF
v_gene: TRBV20-1; d_gene: TRBD2; abundance: -; j_gene: TRBJ2-2; CDR3nt: TGCAGTGCGAAGAGTCCCGGGACAGGGACTAGCGGCCCTTACGGGGAGCTGTTTTTT; CDR3aa: CSAKSPGTGTSGPYGELFF
v_gene: TRBV7-9; d_gene: TRBD1; abundance: -; j_gene: TRBJ2-7; CDR3nt: TGTGCCAGCAGCTTAGGGCAGGGGGCTTACGAGCAGTACTTC; CDR3aa: CASSLGQGAYEQYF
v_gene: TRBV27; d_gene: TRBD2; abundance: -; j_gene: TRBJ2-1; CDR3nt: TGTGCCAGCAGGCCATTATATGGACTAGCGGGACGGGGTGAGCAGTTCTTC; CDR3aa: CASRPLYGLAGRGEQFF
v_gene: TRBV6-5; d_gene: -; abundance: -; j_gene: TRBJ2-2; CDR3nt: TGTGCCAGCAGTTACTCGGGGGACACCGGGGAGCTGTTTTTT; CDR3aa: CASSYSGDTGELFF
v_gene: TRBV30; d_gene: -; abundance: -; j_gene: TRBJ1-5; CDR3nt: TGTGCCTGGAGTCCAAGGGGTCAGCCCCAGCATTTT; CDR3aa: CAWSPRGQPQHF
v_gene: TRBV11-2; d_gene: -; abundance: -; j_gene: TRBJ2-1; CDR3nt: TGTGCCAGCAGTTTTACTAGCCCGATATACAATGAGCAGTTCTTC; CDR3aa: CASSFTSPIYNEQFF
v_gene: TRBV7-3; d_gene: -; abundance: once; j_gene: TRBJ2-7; CDR3nt: TGTGCCAGCAGCCAGGGGCGGTACGAGCAGTACTTC; CDR3aa: CASSQGRYEQYF
v_gene: TRBV6-1; d_gene: -; abundance: -; j_gene: TRBJ2-7; CDR3nt: TGTGCCAGCAGTGAAGGCCTCAGGGAGCAGTACTTC; CDR3aa: CASSEGLREQYF
v_gene: TRBV6-1; d_gene: TRBD1; abundance: -; j_gene: TRBJ1-1; CDR3nt: TGTGCCAGCAGTCTGCGGACAGGGGTCGCGAACACTGAAGCTTTCTTT; CDR3aa: CASSLRTGVANTEAFF
v_gene: TRBV28; d_gene: -; abundance: -; j_gene: TRBJ2-7; CDR3nt: TGTGCCAGCAGTGCATACCGGGGGGCCCTCTACGAGCAGTACTTC; CDR3aa: CASSAYRGALYEQYF
v_gene: TRBV20-1; d_gene: -; abundance: -; j_gene: TRBJ1-1; CDR3nt: TGCAGTGCTGTCTACACTGAAGCTTTCTTT; CDR3aa: CSAVYTEAFF
v_gene: TRBV20-1; d_gene: TRBD1; abundance: few; j_gene: TRBJ1-1; CDR3nt: TGCAGTGCTGGGACCCGGAGGGGGCCAGAAGCTTTCTTT; CDR3aa: CSAGTRRGPEAFF
v_gene: TRBV20-1; d_gene: TRBD1; abundance: few; j_gene: TRBJ1-5; CDR3nt: TGCAGTGCTAGACAGGGGGGTCCGCGGCAGCCCCAGCATTTT; CDR3aa: CSARQGGPRQPQHF
v_gene: TRBV7-9; d_gene: -; abundance: few; j_gene: TRBJ1-5; CDR3nt: TGTGCCAGCAGCCGCGGGGGGGGCAATCAGCCCCAGCATTTT; CDR3aa: CASSRGGGNQPQHF
v_gene: TRBV29-1; d_gene: TRBD1; abundance: -; j_gene: TRBJ2-2; CDR3nt: TGCAGCGTGCCGGGACAGGGGAGCACCGGGGAGCTGTTTTTT; CDR3aa: CSVPGQGSTGELFF
v_gene: TRBV5-6; d_gene: -; abundance: once; j_gene: TRBJ2-5; CDR3nt: TGTGCCAGCAGCTTAGTGGTCATCGTGTCGGGACAAACTAAAGAGACCCAGTACTTC; CDR3aa: CASSLVVIVSGQTKETQYF
v_gene: TRBV7-2; d_gene: -; abundance: -; j_gene: TRBJ2-2; CDR3nt: TGTGCCAGCTCCCGGAATCGAGGCACGGGCACCGGGGAGCTGTTTTTT; CDR3aa: CASSRNRGTGTGELFF
v_gene: TRBV9; d_gene: -; abundance: -; j_gene: TRBJ2-7; CDR3nt: TGTGCCAGCAGCGTAGACGGGAGAATGGAGCAGTACTTC; CDR3aa: CASSVDGRMEQYF
v_gene: TRBV6-1; d_gene: -; abundance: once; j_gene: TRBJ2-5; CDR3nt: TGTGCCAGCACCCGGACAGCCTCCCAAGAGACCCAGTACTTC; CDR3aa: CASTRTASQETQYF
v_gene: TRBV9; d_gene: -; abundance: -; j_gene: TRBJ2-4; CDR3nt: TGTGCCAGCAGCGGACGATCTAGGGGGATAGACATTCAGTACTTC; CDR3aa: CASSGRSRGIDIQYF
v_gene: TRBV12-3/TRBV12-4; d_gene: TRBD1; abundance: -; j_gene: TRBJ1-5; CDR3nt: TGTGCCAGCAGTTTAGCGGCGGGACAGGGAGGGGATCGGGGCAATCAGCCCCAGCATTTT; CDR3aa: CASSLAAGQGGDRGNQPQHF
v_gene: TRBV10-3; d_gene: TRBD1; abundance: -; j_gene: TRBJ1-2; CDR3nt: TGTGCCATCAGTCTAAATCCGGGACAGGGGCCCTATGGCTACACCTTC; CDR3aa: CAISLNPGQGPYGYTF
v_gene: TRBV6-2/TRBV6-3; d_gene: TRBD1; abundance: -; j_gene: TRBJ1-5; CDR3nt: TGTGCCAGCAGGCATGACAGGGCGAAGAACAATCAGCCCCAGCATTTT; CDR3aa: CASRHDRAKNNQPQHF
v_gene: TRBV10-3; d_gene: -; abundance: once; j_gene: TRBJ2-1; CDR3nt: TGTGCCATCACCTCTGACAGGTACAATGAGCAGTTCTTC; CDR3aa: CAITSDRYNEQFF
v_gene: TRBV28; d_gene: -; abundance: -; j_gene: TRBJ1-2; CDR3nt: TGTGCCAGCAAGATGACCGGGGGTGGCTACACCTTC; CDR3aa: CASKMTGGGYTF
v_gene: TRBV19; d_gene: TRBD1; abundance: -; j_gene: TRBJ1-6; CDR3nt: TGTGCCAGTAGTATGCGGAAGACAGGGACTGATTCACCCCTCCACTTT; CDR3aa: CASSMRKTGTDSPLHF
v_gene: TRBV7-6; d_gene: TRBD1; abundance: -; j_gene: TRBJ1-4; CDR3nt: TGTGCCAGCAGCGATCGACAGGGTGCAACTAATGAAAAACTGTTTTTT; CDR3aa: CASSDRQGATNEKLFF
v_gene: TRBV6-4; d_gene: -; abundance: few; j_gene: TRBJ1-2; CDR3nt: TGTGCCAGCAACCCACAAAGGGTTCGGGGCTACACCTTC; CDR3aa: CASNPQRVRGYTF